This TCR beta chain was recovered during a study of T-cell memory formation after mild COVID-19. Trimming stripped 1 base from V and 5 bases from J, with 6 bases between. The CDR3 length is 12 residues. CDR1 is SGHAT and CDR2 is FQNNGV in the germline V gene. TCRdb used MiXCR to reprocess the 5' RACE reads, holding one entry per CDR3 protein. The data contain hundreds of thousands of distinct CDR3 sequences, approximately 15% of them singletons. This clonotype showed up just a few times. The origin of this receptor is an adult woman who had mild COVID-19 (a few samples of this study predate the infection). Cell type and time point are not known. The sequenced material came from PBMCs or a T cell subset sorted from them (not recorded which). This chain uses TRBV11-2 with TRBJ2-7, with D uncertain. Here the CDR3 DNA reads TGTGCCAGCAGCTTAGTCCCGGACGAGCAGTACTTC. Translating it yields CASSLVPDEQYF. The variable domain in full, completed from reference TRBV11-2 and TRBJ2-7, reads EAGVAQSPRYKIIEKRQSVAFWCNPISGHATLYWYQQILGQGPKLLIQFQNNGVVDDSQLPKDRFSAERLKGVDSTLKIQPAKLEDSAVYLCASSLVPDEQYFGPGTRLTVT.